A selection of T cell receptor beta chains follows, all from one sample in a study of OX40 agonist ivuxolimab in advanced cancers. Sequenced by immunoSEQ multiplex PCR; TCRdb stores in-frame clones only, minus some. Seen here are tens of thousands of clones, around 90% observed once, and the top ten hold 2% to 3%. The sequences come from CD4+ or CD8+ T cells sorted from blood, collected in a trial of the OX40 agonist ivuxolimab. These TCRs come from an adult with an advanced solid tumor such as melanoma, head and neck, liver or kidney cancer. Each CDR3 is given with its conserved first and last residue. Fields, in order: D gene, clone size, V gene, J gene, CDR3 protein, CDR3 DNA. D genes are given only for firm matches. Expanded clones are given a class, and other clones once, few, many or no size at all.

TRBD2	NA	TRBV18	TRBJ2-3	CASSLAGTSGTDTQYF	TGTGCCAGCTCACTCGCCGGGACTAGCGGCACAGATACGCAGTATTTT
NA	NA	TRBV30	TRBJ1-5	CAWSVGSRNQPQHF	TGTGCCTGGAGTGTAGGCAGCAGAAATCAGCCCCAGCATTTT
TRBD1	NA	TRBV4-1	TRBJ1-1	CASSQGLGQGDTEAFF	TGCGCCAGCAGCCAGGGCCTAGGACAGGGGGACACTGAAGCTTTCTTT
NA	NA	TRBV7-9	TRBJ2-1	CASSLIGPSYNEQFF	TGTGCCAGCAGCTTAATAGGCCCCTCCTACAATGAGCAGTTCTTC
NA	NA	TRBV28	TRBJ2-3	CASSPNVHTDTQYF	TGTGCCAGCAGTCCCAACGTACACACAGATACGCAGTATTTT
TRBD1	NA	TRBV28	TRBJ1-2	CASRPGGGSYGYTF	TGTGCCAGCAGGCCAGGGGGTGGGAGCTATGGCTACACCTTC
NA	NA	TRBV4-2	TRBJ1-2	CASSQVTGIGYTF	TGTGCCAGCAGCCAAGTGACCGGAATAGGCTACACCTTC
TRBD2	NA	TRBV5-1	TRBJ2-7	CASSLLAGGEQYF	TGCGCCAGCAGCTTGCTAGCGGGGGGCGAGCAGTACTTC
TRBD1	once	TRBV11-3	TRBJ2-5	CASSPGTGGETQYF	TGTGCCAGCAGCCCAGGGACAGGGGGAGAGACCCAGTACTTC
NA	NA	TRBV27	TRBJ2-2	CASSSYGAGWELFF	TGTGCCAGCAGTTCATATGGGGCGGGTTGGGAGCTGTTTTTT
NA	NA	TRBV1	TRBJ2-5	CTSSQFRAPGGETQYF	TGCACCAGCAGCCAATTTCGGGCACCGGGGGGAGAGACCCAGTACTTC
NA	NA	TRBV5-1	TRBJ1-2	CASSLGPAASYTF	TGCGCCAGCAGCTTGGGACCTGCGGCCTCATACACCTTC
NA	NA	TRBV7-9	TRBJ1-4	CASSLNPSGGVIHNEKLFF	TGTGCCAGCAGCTTGAACCCGAGTGGGGGCGTTATCCATAATGAAAAACTGTTTTTT
NA	NA	TRBV5-1	TRBJ1-1	CASSSRPMNTEAFF	TGCGCCAGCAGTTCCAGGCCTATGAACACTGAAGCTTTCTTT
NA	NA	TRBV9	TRBJ2-2	CASSLVGGALTGELFF	TGTGCCAGCAGCCTAGTGGGCGGAGCGCTCACCGGGGAGCTGTTTTTT
NA	NA	TRBV18	TRBJ2-3	CASSLRRASTDTQYF	TGTGCCAGCTCCCTAAGGCGGGCCAGCACAGATACGCAGTATTTT
NA	NA	TRBV18	TRBJ1-1	CASSRNREGTEAFF	TGTGCCAGCTCACGAAACAGGGAGGGCACTGAAGCTTTCTTT
NA	many	TRBV28	TRBJ2-2	CASKQWGPNTGELFF	TGTGCCAGCAAGCAGTGGGGTCCGAACACCGGGGAGCTGTTTTTT
NA	NA	TRBV5-1	TRBJ1-6	CASSPMGEDNSPLHF	TGCGCCAGCAGCCCCATGGGGGAAGATAATTCACCCCTCCACTTT
NA	NA	TRBV29-1	TRBJ2-7	CSVVSPAREQYF	TGCAGCGTTGTGTCTCCGGCCCGGGAGCAGTACTTC
TRBD1	NA	TRBV28	TRBJ1-4	CASSSGQGGEKLFF	TGTGCCAGCAGTTCGGGACAGGGCGGCGAAAAACTGTTTTTT
NA	NA	TRBV7-9	TRBJ2-7	CASSLNTRYEQYF	TGTGCCAGCAGCTTAAATACCCGCTACGAGCAGTACTTC
TRBD1	NA	TRBV2	TRBJ1-3	CASRPGQGSGNTIYF	TGTGCCAGCAGGCCGGGACAGGGCTCTGGAAACACCATATATTTT
TRBD2	NA	TRBV5-4	TRBJ2-5	CASSLVATSGRGETQYF	TGTGCCAGCAGCTTAGTCGCGACTAGCGGGAGAGGGGAGACCCAGTACTTC
NA	NA	TRBV28	TRBJ1-4	CASSFAGLAGKLFF	TGTGCCAGCAGTTTCGCCGGACTCGCAGGAAAACTGTTTTTT
TRBD1	few	TRBV7-9	TRBJ1-2	CASGQGRGYTF	TGTGCCAGCGGACAGGGACGTGGCTACACCTTC
NA	NA	TRBV11-2	TRBJ2-7	CASNSDSLSYEQYF	TGTGCCAGCAACTCGGACAGCCTCTCCTACGAGCAGTACTTC
NA	NA	TRBV9	TRBJ2-7	CASSVGWGGSYEQYF	TGTGCCAGCAGCGTAGGTTGGGGAGGCTCCTACGAGCAGTACTTC